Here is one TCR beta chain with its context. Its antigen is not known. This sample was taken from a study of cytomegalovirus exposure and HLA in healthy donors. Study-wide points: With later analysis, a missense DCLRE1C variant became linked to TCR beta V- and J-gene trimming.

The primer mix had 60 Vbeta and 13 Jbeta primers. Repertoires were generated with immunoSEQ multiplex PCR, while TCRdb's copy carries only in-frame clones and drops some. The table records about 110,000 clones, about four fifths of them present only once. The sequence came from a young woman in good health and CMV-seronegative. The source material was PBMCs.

The DNA for the CDR3 is TGCGCCAGCAGCCAAGAATCTCAGGGCTACGCTGAAGCTTTCTTT. Translating gives CASSQESQGYAEAFF. The chain couples TRBV4-1 to TRBJ1-1, with D perhaps matching TRBD1 (5 bases). This CDR3 region has 15 residues. CDR1 is MGHRA, CDR2 YSYEKL, per germline. V was pared by 0 bases and J by 6 bases, with 14 bases between.